This T cell receptor beta chain was sequenced during a study of tissue T cells after allogeneic stem cell transplantation. Notes on the study in general: Within patients, tissue anatomy strongly shaped TCR repertoire composition. Across patients, clones rarely overlapped, yet motif clusters were shared tissue-specifically.

Germline V gives CDR1 MNHEY, CDR2 SVGAGI. The CDR3 totals 11 residues. V was shortened by 8 bases and J by 7 bases, with 11 bases between the two germline ends. The repertoire was sequenced with immunoSEQ multiplex PCR; TCRdb's copy has only in-frame clones and lacks some. The data show about 10,000 clones, with approximately 65% seen just once and roughly 24% held by the top ten. Concerning this clone: Its antigen is still unknown.

The chain is built from TRBV6-5 and TRBJ1-1; D might be TRBD1 (6 bases). Sequencing used tissue from the stomach, obtained at autopsy. This clonotype originated in a male donor older than 55 with lung cancer. Here the CDR3 DNA reads TGTGCCAGCCAAGGGGGGAATGAAGCTTTCTTT. It specifies CASQGGNEAFF.